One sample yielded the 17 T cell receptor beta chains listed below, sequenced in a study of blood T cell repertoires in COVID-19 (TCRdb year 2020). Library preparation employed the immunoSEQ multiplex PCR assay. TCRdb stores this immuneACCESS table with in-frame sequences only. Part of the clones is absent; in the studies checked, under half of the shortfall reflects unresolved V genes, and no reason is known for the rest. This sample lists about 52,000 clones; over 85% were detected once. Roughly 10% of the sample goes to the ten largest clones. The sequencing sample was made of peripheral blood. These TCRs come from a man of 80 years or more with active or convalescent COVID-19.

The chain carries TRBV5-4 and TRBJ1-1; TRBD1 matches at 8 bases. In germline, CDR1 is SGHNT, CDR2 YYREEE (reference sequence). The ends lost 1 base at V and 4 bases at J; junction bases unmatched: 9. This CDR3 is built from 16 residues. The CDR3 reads CASSLYRTGSGTEAFF. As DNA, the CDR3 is TGTGCCAGCAGCTTGTACAGGACAGGGAGTGGCACTGAAGCTTTCTTT.

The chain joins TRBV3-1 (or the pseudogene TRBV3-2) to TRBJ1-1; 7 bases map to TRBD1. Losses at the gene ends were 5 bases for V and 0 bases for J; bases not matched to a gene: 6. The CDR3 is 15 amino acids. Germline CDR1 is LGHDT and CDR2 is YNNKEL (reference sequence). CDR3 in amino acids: CASSVFGQVNTEAFF. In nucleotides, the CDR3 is TGTGCCAGCAGCGTCTTCGGACAGGTGAACACTGAAGCTTTCTTT.

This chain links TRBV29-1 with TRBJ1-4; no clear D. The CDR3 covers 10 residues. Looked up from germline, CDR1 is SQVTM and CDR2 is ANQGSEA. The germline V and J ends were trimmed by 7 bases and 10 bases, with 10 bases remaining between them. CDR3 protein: CSAHEGKLFF. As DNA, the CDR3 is TGCAGCGCCCATGAGGGAAAACTGTTTTTT.

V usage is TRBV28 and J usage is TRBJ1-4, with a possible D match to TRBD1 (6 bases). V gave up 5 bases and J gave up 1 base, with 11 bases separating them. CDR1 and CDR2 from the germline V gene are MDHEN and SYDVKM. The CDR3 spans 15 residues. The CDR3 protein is CASSPQTGTNEKLFF. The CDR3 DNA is TGTGCCAGCAGTCCCCAGACAGGAACTAATGAAAAACTGTTTTTT.

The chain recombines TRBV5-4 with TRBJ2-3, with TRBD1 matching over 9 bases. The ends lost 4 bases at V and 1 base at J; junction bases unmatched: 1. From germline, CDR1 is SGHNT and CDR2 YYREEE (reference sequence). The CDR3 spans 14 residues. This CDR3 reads CASSRDRGTDTQYF. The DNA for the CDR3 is TGTGCCAGCAGCCGGGACAGGGGCACAGATACGCAGTATTTT.

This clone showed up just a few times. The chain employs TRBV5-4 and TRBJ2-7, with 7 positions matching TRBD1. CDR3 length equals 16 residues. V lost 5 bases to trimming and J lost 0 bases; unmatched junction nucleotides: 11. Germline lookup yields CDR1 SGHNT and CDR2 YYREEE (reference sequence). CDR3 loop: CASRRSGTDVSYEQYF. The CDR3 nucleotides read TGTGCCAGCAGACGTTCCGGGACAGACGTCTCCTACGAGCAGTACTTC. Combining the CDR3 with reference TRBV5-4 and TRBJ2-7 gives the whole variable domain ETGVTQSPTHLIKTRGQQVTLRCSSQSGHNTVSWYQQALGQGPQFIFQYYREEENGRGNFPPRFSGLQFPNYSSELNVNALELDDSALYLCASRRSGTDVSYEQYFGPGTRLTVT.

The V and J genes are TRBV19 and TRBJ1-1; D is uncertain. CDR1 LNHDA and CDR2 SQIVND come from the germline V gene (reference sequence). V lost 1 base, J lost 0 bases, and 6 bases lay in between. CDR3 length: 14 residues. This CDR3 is CASSIGEVNTEAFF. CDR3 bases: TGTGCCAGTAGTATAGGGGAGGTGAACACTGAAGCTTTCTTT.

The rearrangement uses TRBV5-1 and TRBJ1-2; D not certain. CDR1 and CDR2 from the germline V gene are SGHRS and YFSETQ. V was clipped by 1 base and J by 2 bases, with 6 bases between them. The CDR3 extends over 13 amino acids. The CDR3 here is CASSLSENYGYTF. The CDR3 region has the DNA TGCGCCAGCAGCTTGAGCGAGAACTATGGCTACACCTTC.

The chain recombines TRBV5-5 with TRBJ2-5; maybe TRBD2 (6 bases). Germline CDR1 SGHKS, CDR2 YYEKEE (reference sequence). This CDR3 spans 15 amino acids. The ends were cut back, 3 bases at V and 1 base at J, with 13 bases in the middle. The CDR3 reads CASSSLGGPQETQYF. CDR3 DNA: TGTGCCAGCAGCTCATTGGGGGGACCCCAAGAGACCCAGTACTTC.

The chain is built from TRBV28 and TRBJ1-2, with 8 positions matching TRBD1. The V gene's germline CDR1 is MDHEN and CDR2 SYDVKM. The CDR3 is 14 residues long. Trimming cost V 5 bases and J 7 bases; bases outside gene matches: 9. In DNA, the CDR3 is TGTGCCAGCAGTGCTGGACAGGGTCAAGCTGGCTACACCTTC. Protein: CASSAGQGQAGYTF.

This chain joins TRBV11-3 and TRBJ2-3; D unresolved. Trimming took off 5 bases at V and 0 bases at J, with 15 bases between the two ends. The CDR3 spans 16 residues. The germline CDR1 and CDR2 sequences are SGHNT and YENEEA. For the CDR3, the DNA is TGTGCCAGCAGCGCAGGAACGGAACCGAGCACAGATACGCAGTATTTT. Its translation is CASSAGTEPSTDTQYF.

CDR3 loop: CAISDLTASTDTQYF. The DNA of the CDR3 is TGTGCCATCAGTGACCTGACAGCTAGCACAGATACGCAGTATTTT. The V call is TRBV10-3, the J call TRBJ2-3; tentatively, D is TRBD1 (5 bases). Germline V lookup: CDR1 ENHRY, CDR2 SYGVKD. V lost 3 bases and J lost 0, with 10 bases in between. The CDR3 runs to 15 residues.

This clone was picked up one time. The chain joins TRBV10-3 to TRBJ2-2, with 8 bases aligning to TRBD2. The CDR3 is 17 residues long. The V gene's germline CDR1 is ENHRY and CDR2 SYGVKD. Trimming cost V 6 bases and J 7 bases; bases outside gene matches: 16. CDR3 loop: CAIRPGLGDQRGGELFF. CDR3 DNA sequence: TGTGCCATCAGGCCGGGACTAGGGGACCAGAGGGGCGGGGAGCTGTTTTTT.

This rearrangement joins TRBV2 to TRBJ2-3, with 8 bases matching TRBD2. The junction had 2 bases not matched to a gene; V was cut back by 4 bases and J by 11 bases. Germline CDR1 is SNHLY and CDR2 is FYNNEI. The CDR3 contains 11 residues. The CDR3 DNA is TGTGCCAGCAGTGGGCGGGGGGAGCAGTATTTT. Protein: CASSGRGEQYF.

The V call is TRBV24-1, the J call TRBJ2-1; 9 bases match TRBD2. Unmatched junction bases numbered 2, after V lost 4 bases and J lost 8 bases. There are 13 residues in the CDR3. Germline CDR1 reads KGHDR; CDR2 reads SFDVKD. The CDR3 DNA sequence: TGTGCCACCAGTGAGAGACTAGCGGATGAGCAGTTCTTC. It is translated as CATSERLADEQFF.

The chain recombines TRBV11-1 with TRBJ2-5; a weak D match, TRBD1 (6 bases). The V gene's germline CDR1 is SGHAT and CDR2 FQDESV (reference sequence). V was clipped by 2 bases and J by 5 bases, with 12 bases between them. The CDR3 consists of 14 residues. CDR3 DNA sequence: TGTGCCAGCAGCTTATCAGGGGTTACGGAGACCCAGTACTTC. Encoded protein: CASSLSGVTETQYF.

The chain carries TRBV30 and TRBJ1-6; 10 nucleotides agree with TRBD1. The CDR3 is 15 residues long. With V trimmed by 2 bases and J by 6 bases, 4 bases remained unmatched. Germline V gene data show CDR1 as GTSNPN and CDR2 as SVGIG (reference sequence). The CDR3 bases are TGTGCCTGGAGTACCGGGACAGGGGCTAATTCACCCCTCCACTTT. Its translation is CAWSTGTGANSPLHF. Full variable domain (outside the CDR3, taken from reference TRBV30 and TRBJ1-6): SQTIHQWPATLVQPVGSPLSLECTVEGTSNPNLYWYRQAAGRGLQLLFYSVGIGQISSEVPQNLSASRPQDRQFILSSKKLLLSDSGFYLCAWSTGTGANSPLHFGNGTRLTVT.